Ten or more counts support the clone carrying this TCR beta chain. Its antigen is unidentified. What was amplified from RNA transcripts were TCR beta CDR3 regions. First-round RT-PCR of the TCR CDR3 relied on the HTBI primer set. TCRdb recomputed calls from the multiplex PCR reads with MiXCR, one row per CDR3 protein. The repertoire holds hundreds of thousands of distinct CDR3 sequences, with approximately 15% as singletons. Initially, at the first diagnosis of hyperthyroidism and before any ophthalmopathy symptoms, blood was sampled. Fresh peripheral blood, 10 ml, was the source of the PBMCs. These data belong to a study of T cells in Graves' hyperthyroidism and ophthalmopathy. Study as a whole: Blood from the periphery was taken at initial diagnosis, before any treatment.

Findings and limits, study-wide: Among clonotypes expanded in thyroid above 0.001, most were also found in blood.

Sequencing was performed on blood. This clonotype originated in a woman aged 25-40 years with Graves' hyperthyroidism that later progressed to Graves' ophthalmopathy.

The CDR3 here is CASSLFGTGREKLFF. The DNA for the CDR3 is TGTGCCAGCAGTTTATTTGGGACAGGGCGCGAAAAACTGTTTTTT. The V gene is TRBV28, the J gene TRBJ1-4; TRBD1 agrees at 9 bases. This CDR3 has 15 amino acids. CDR1 and CDR2 from the germline V gene are MDHEN and SYDVKM. J gave up 8 bases and V 1 base, and 5 bases lay outside the gene matches. The variable domain in full, with the rest retrieved from reference TRBV28 and TRBJ1-4, is DVKVTQSSRYLVKRTGEKVFLECVQDMDHENMFWYRQDPGLGLRLIYFSYDVKMKEKGDIPEGYSVSREKKERFSLILESASTNQTSMYLCASSLFGTGREKLFFGSGTQLSVL.